Following are 10 T cell receptor beta chains from one sample sequenced in a study of sequential checkpoint blockade in melanoma (dated by TCRdb to between 2018 and 2021). Library preparation was by the immunoSEQ multiplex PCR assay. As stored in TCRdb, this immuneACCESS dataset retains in-frame rearrangements with V and J assigned. A fraction of the clones does not appear; measured against another copy, unresolved V genes explain less than half of the discrepancy, and the remainder lacks a known reason. The sample yields about 10,000 clones; roughly 74% were counted once. Around 10% of the sample is taken by the ten largest. The treatment or condition tag for this specimen amounts to: randomized to nivolumab then ipilimumab (arm A) or the reverse (arm B). The sequencing used CD8+ T cells sorted from blood (inferred from file names), collected from a patient given nivolumab and ipilimumab in sequence. The origin of the receptors is a human donor with melanoma.

This chain links TRBV19 with TRBJ2-3, with 9 nucleotides matching TRBD2. CDR1 is LNHDA, CDR2 SQIVND, per germline (reference sequence). The V segment lost 1 base and the J segment 7 bases; nucleotides outside the gene matches: 12. This CDR3 has 17 amino acids. The CDR3 DNA reads TGTGCCAGTAGTATAGGTTGGCGGGAGGGCCAAAAAAATACGCAGTATTTT. It encodes CASSIGWREGQKNTQYF.

The genes are TRBV27 and TRBJ2-7, with 10 bases lining up with TRBD2. The CDR3 has 16 amino acids. Germline CDR1 and CDR2: MNHEY and SMNVEV (reference sequence). The trim removed 3 bases at V and 3 bases at J, leaving 8 bases unmatched. In nucleotides, the CDR3 is TGTGCCAGCAGTTTTCAAGCGGGAGGGCCCCACTACGAGCAGTACTTC. Amino acids: CASSFQAGGPHYEQYF.

CDR3 DNA: TGTGCCAGCAGCAACAGGGGAAATAGCTCCTACGAGCAGTACTTC. It specifies CASSNRGNSSYEQYF. V is TRBV13 and J is TRBJ2-7; TRBD1 aligns across 7 bases. Germline CDR1 PRHDT, CDR2 FYEKMQ (reference sequence). V gave up 5 bases and J gave up 0 bases; unmatched junction bases: 7. The CDR3 consists of 15 residues.

This chain joins TRBV4-1 and TRBJ2-1; TRBD2 aligns across 7 bases. The CDR3 is 15 amino acids. V shed 3 bases and J 6 bases; nucleotides not matched to a gene: 8. Germline CDR1 MGHRA, CDR2 YSYEKL. The chain's CDR3 is CASSHLPGLFNEQFF. The CDR3 coding sequence is TGCGCCAGCAGCCATCTCCCGGGACTATTCAATGAGCAGTTCTTC.

This chain links TRBV27 with TRBJ1-1; tentative D call: TRBD1 (5 bases). The CDR3 is 13 residues long. The germline V gene has CDR1 MNHEY and CDR2 SMNVEV (reference sequence). Trimming took 2 bases from V and 7 from J, leaving 11 bases between them. CDR3 DNA sequence: TGTGCCAGCAGTTTAGGGGGGGTCGGTGAAGCTTTCTTT. This codes for CASSLGGVGEAFF.

This chain links TRBV7-9 with TRBJ2-1, with a tentative D call TRBD2 (6 bases). CDR3 size: 14 residues. The germline CDR1 and CDR2 sequences are SEHNR and FQNEAQ (reference sequence). Trimming removed 3 bases at V and 8 bases at J, with 14 bases between. The CDR3 DNA reads as TGTGCCAGCAGCTTTGGACTCCCGGGGGATGAGCAGTTCTTC. Protein product: CASSFGLPGDEQFF.

This chain links TRBV28 with TRBJ1-1; D is unclear. Trimming shortened V by 2 bases and J by 6 bases, and 13 bases separated the two germline ends. The CDR3 spans 14 residues. Germline lookup yields CDR1 MDHEN and CDR2 SYDVKM. The CDR3 spells CASSLLSFYSEAFF. The CDR3 DNA reads as TGTGCCAGCAGTTTACTGTCTTTTTACTCTGAAGCTTTCTTT. Full variable domain (remainder filled in from reference TRBV28 and TRBJ1-1): DVKVTQSSRYLVKRTGEKVFLECVQDMDHENMFWYRQDPGLGLRLIYFSYDVKMKEKGDIPEGYSVSREKKERFSLILESASTNQTSMYLCASSLLSFYSEAFFGQGTRLTVV.

This clone turned up a few times. The rearrangement joins TRBV29-1 to TRBJ2-1; 9 bases fit TRBD2. The CDR3 is 16 amino acids. V lost 1 base and J lost 9; bases outside the gene matches: 13. The germline CDR1 and CDR2 sequences are SQVTM and ANQGSEA. The CDR3 loop is CSVEGPYLAGTAEQFF. The CDR3 DNA is TGCAGCGTTGAAGGGCCGTATCTAGCGGGAACCGCTGAGCAGTTCTTC.

This clone has just a few counts. The chain combines TRBV9 with TRBJ2-3; D is unresolved. Germline lookup yields CDR1 SGDLS and CDR2 YYNGEE. Trimming took 0 bases from V and 5 from J, leaving 10 bases between them. The CDR3 loop spans 14 amino acids. DNA of the CDR3: TGTGCCAGCAGCGTAGTAGATTTTGGAGATACGCAGTATTTT. Amino acids: CASSVVDFGDTQYF.

The chain has TRBV10-1 and TRBJ2-1; D remains unclear. Trimming took off 2 bases at V and 10 bases at J, with 6 bases between the two ends. The CDR3 runs 11 residues. Germline V lookup: CDR1 WNHNN, CDR2 SYGVQD (reference sequence). CDR3 sequence reads: CASSELSEQFF. CDR3 nucleotide sequence: TGCGCCAGCAGTGAGCTTTCCGAGCAGTTCTTC.